These T cell receptor beta chains were read from a single sample in a study of cytomegalovirus exposure and HLA in healthy donors. Profiled with immunoSEQ multiplex PCR; TCRdb holds only in-frame clones, not every one. The repertoire has 210,000 or so clones, 75% to 80% of them found once; the top ten carry roughly 2%. The specimen sequenced was PBMCs. Receptors were obtained from a woman aged 30 to 39 in good health and CMV-seropositive. Each CDR3 is given with its conserved first and last residue. A D gene is named only where the DNA matches it firmly. Clone size is not always given. Where it is, it says once, few, many or a class for expanded clones.

V	size	D	J	DNA	CDR3
TRBV9	few	NA	TRBJ1-2	TGTGCCAGCAGCAAAGACAGCTATGGCTACACCTTC	CASSKDSYGYTF
TRBV11-2	NA	NA	TRBJ1-2	TGTGCCAGCAGCTCCCCCGGGGTCATCGACTATGGCTACACCTTC	CASSSPGVIDYGYTF
TRBV7-8	NA	NA	TRBJ1-1	TGTGCCGTTCGGTTAGGGGCTAAGAAGAACACTGAAGCTTTCTTT	CAVRLGAKKNTEAFF
TRBV29-1	NA	NA	TRBJ2-3	TGCAGCGACCAGGGGATTCGGTCAGATACGCAGTATTTT	CSDQGIRSDTQYF
TRBV4-1	NA	NA	TRBJ1-2	NA	CASSLSFGTGNTF
TRBV19	NA	NA	TRBJ1-5	TGTGCCAGTAGGGGGGCAAGGTCGGGAAATCAGCCCCAGCATTTT	CASRGARSGNQPQHF
TRBV7-3	NA	NA	TRBJ2-1	TGTGCCAGCAGCTTAAACAGGGAAGTTAATGAGCAGTTCTTC	CASSLNREVNEQFF
TRBV5-6	NA	NA	TRBJ2-2	TGTGCCAGCAGCTTGGAGCCGGGGTTTGCGACCGGGGAGCTGTTTTTT	CASSLEPGFATGELFF
TRBV5-8	NA	NA	TRBJ1-1	TGTGCCAGCAGGCGGAACCGGGACACTGAAGCTTTCTTT	CASRRNRDTEAFF
TRBV2	NA	TRBD1	TRBJ2-3	TGTGCCAGCAGTGACAGGGGGCGAACAGATACGCAGTATTTT	CASSDRGRTDTQYF
TRBV7-2	NA	TRBD2	TRBJ2-3	TGTGCCAGCAGCCCGGGCTCTAGCGGGGTCCTCACAGATACGCAGTATTTT	CASSPGSSGVLTDTQYF
TRBV19	NA	TRBD2	TRBJ2-3	TGTGCCAGTAGTGCCCGACTAGCGGGGAGTGATACGCAGTATTTT	CASSARLAGSDTQYF
TRBV7-8	NA	NA	TRBJ1-2	TGTGCCAGCAGCCCGTCGACAACAGGGTCCGGCTACACCTTC	CASSPSTTGSGYTF
TRBV10-3	NA	NA	TRBJ1-3	TGTGCCATCAGGGCACGGGGGGAAGGAAACACCATATATTTT	CAIRARGEGNTIYF
TRBV2	NA	TRBD2	TRBJ2-5	TGTGCCGGATCGGGGGGGGTGGGGGAGACCCAGTACTTC	CAGSGGVGETQYF
TRBV29-1	NA	NA	TRBJ2-7	TGCAGCGTTGTGGTTGCCTACGAGCAGTACTTC	CSVVVAYEQYF
TRBV7-2	once	NA	TRBJ1-2	TGTGCCAGCAGCTTAAGTCAGAACTATGGCTACACCTTC	CASSLSQNYGYTF
TRBV4-2	few	TRBD1	TRBJ1-1	TGTGCCAGCAGCCAAGAGACGACAGGGGGTTACACTGAAGCTTTCTTT	CASSQETTGGYTEAFF
TRBV5-4	few	NA	TRBJ1-2	TGTGCCAGCAGCCCAAAAGAGTTCTATGGCTACACCTTC	CASSPKEFYGYTF
TRBV5-1	once	NA	TRBJ2-4	TGCGCCAGCAGCTTATCTACAGTTGGCAAAAACATTCAGTACTTC	CASSLSTVGKNIQYF
TRBV7-2	NA	NA	TRBJ1-2	TGTGCCAGCAGCCCAGACAGTAACTATGGCTACACCTTC	CASSPDSNYGYTF
TRBV6-5	NA	NA	TRBJ1-2	TGTGCCACCTACAGGGTAAATGGCTACACCTTC	CATYRVNGYTF
TRBV18	NA	NA	TRBJ2-5	TGTGCCAGCTCCCGACTGGAGCAAAGAGAGACCCAGTACTTC	CASSRLEQRETQYF
TRBV9	NA	NA	TRBJ2-2	TGTGCCAGCAGCGTCCTCCCGGCCGGGGAGCTGTTTTTT	CASSVLPAGELFF
TRBV6-5	NA	TRBD1	TRBJ2-7	TGTGCCAGCAGTCAGTACAGGGGATCCTACGAGCAGTACTTC	CASSQYRGSYEQYF
TRBV9	NA	NA	TRBJ2-2	TGTGCCAGCAGCGTCTCCCCATGGCAGGGGACCGGGGAGCTGTTTTTT	CASSVSPWQGTGELFF
TRBV7-2	once	NA	TRBJ2-7	TGTGCCAGCAGCTTGAGGATCCCATCCTACGAGCAGTACTTC	CASSLRIPSYEQYF
TRBV2	NA	NA	TRBJ2-7	TGTGCCAGCAGAACCACAGGGTCCTACGAGCAGTACTTC	CASRTTGSYEQYF
TRBV7-9	few	NA	TRBJ2-5	TGTGCCAGCAGCTTGTCGGACAGGGAGGGGGAGACCCAGTACTTC	CASSLSDREGETQYF
TRBV7-6	NA	NA	TRBJ2-3	TGTGCCAGCAGCCCTACTTCCCCTAGCACAGATACGCAGTATTTT	CASSPTSPSTDTQYF
TRBV2	NA	NA	TRBJ1-5	TGTGCCAGCAGTGACAACAGGGTTGGTCAGCCCCAGCATTTT	CASSDNRVGQPQHF
TRBV5-6	NA	NA	TRBJ2-5	TGTGCCAGCAGCTTACTGACAGGGGAGGGGGCCCAAGAGACCCAGTACTTC	CASSLLTGEGAQETQYF
TRBV27	NA	NA	TRBJ1-2	TGTGCCAGCAGTGAAAAAACTGGGGGGAACTATGGCTACACCTTC	CASSEKTGGNYGYTF
TRBV7-3	NA	TRBD1	TRBJ2-3	TGTGCCAGCAGCGCGACAGGGGGCCGAACAGATACGCAGTATTTT	CASSATGGRTDTQYF
TRBV6-6	NA	NA	TRBJ2-1	TGTGCCAGCAGTTCGCAGGGGGGCCTCTACAATGAGCAGTTCTTC	CASSSQGGLYNEQFF
TRBV7-2	NA	NA	TRBJ2-3	TGTGCCAGCAGCTTAGGAGTTTCGACAGATACGCAGTATTTT	CASSLGVSTDTQYF
TRBV7-2	NA	NA	TRBJ1-2	TGTGCCAGCAGCTTACGAGGGCTGGGCTACACCTTC	CASSLRGLGYTF